The 9 T cell receptor beta chains listed next were all sequenced from one sample in a study of chronic HIV infection and antiretroviral therapy. MiXCR was run by TCRdb on the 5' RACE reads, yielding one entry per CDR3 protein. The table has about 31,000 distinct CDR3 sequences, around 8.6% seen once. Specimen: peripheral blood. The receptors stem from an adult who had HIV and had not received antiretroviral therapy, or was an uninfected healthy control (not recorded which).

In this sample, this clonotype turned up many times. The gene calls are TRBV7-6 and TRBJ2-7; 8 bases are shared with TRBD1. The CDR3 length is 14 residues. CDR1 and CDR2 (germline): SGHVS, FNYEAQ. The V gene end was trimmed by 5 bases and the J gene end by 3 bases; junction bases not matched to a gene: 6. CDR3 DNA: TGTGCCAGCAGCGGTAAAACAGGGGGCTACGAGCAGTACTTC. This gives the protein CASSGKTGGYEQYF.

CDR3: CASSSRQLNTEAFF. The CDR3 nucleotides are TGTGCCAGCAGCTCGAGACAGCTGAACACTGAAGCTTTCTTT. The chain combines TRBV7-8 with TRBJ1-1, with D maybe TRBD1 (5 bases). The germline V and J ends were trimmed by 4 bases and 0 bases, with 9 bases remaining between them. The V gene's germline CDR1 is SGHVS and CDR2 FQNEAQ. CDR3 length: 14 amino acids. Full variable domain (rest looked up from reference TRBV7-8 and TRBJ1-1): GAGVSQSPRYKVAKRGQDVALRCDPISGHVSLFWYQQALGQGPEFLTYFQNEAQLDKSGLPSDRFFAERPEGSVSTLKIQRTQQEDSAVYLCASSSRQLNTEAFFGQGTRLTVV.

This clonotype was counted many times. The rearrangement joins TRBV20-1 to TRBJ2-5; D remains ambiguous. The CDR3 loop spans 11 amino acids. The V end was cut by 1 base, the J end by 1 base, with 1 base between. The germline V gene has CDR1 DFQATT and CDR2 SNEGSKA (reference sequence). As DNA, the CDR3 is TGCAGTGCTAGAGTCCAAGAGACCCAGTACTTC. This translates into CSARVQETQYF.

The V gene is TRBV20-1, the J gene TRBJ2-7; 14 nucleotides line up with TRBD2. The CDR3 runs 16 residues. Germline-derived CDR1 and CDR2 are DFQATT and SNEGSKA (reference sequence). J was trimmed by 4 bases and V by 1 base; bases with no gene match: 6. CDR3 DNA: TGCAGTGCTAGAGCACTAAGGACTAGCGGGGGGTACGAGCAGTACTTC. Translating gives CSARALRTSGGYEQYF.

This clonotype was recorded at least ten times. This sequence joins TRBV19 and TRBJ2-7, with TRBD2 matching over 15 bases. Germline CDR1 LNHDA, CDR2 SQIVND (reference sequence). V shed 9 bases and J 3 bases; nucleotides not matched to a gene: 6. There are 15 residues in the CDR3. The CDR3 bases are TGTGCCAGCGCAGGGACTAGCGGGAGGCACTACGAGCAGTACTTC. This gives the protein CASAGTSGRHYEQYF.

In its sample, this clonotype was seen once. The chain recombines TRBV7-8 with TRBJ2-6, with D tentatively TRBD1 (5 bases). CDR3 length: 15 residues. V was pared by 4 bases and J by 1 base, with 8 bases between. CDR1 and CDR2 (germline): SGHVS, FQNEAQ. In nucleotides, the CDR3 is TGTGCCAGCAGCTCGTCAGGGTCTGGGGCCAACGTCCTGACTTTC. Amino acid sequence: CASSSSGSGANVLTF.

The chain combines TRBV29-1 with TRBJ2-5; no firm D call. Germline V gives CDR1 SQVTM, CDR2 ANQGSEA. CDR3 size: 13 residues. Deletions cut 5 bases from V and 2 bases from J, with 12 bases between. DNA of the CDR3: TGCAGCGTTATATGGCCGGTACAAGAGACCCAGTACTTC. Amino acid sequence: CSVIWPVQETQYF.

The gene calls are TRBV7-9 and TRBJ2-4, with unresolved D. The germline V gene encodes CDR1 SEHNR and CDR2 FQNEAQ (reference sequence). This CDR3 comprises 15 residues. Trimming left V 5 bases short and J 3 bases short, with 14 bases between. The CDR3 reads CASSGYDVNKNIQYF. The CDR3 DNA reads TGTGCCAGCAGCGGTTATGACGTTAACAAAAACATTCAGTACTTC.

Many counts were recorded for this clonotype. The chain couples TRBV20-1 to TRBJ2-1; 8 bases fit TRBD2. The CDR3 contains 14 residues. Germline V gene sequence: CDR1 DFQATT, CDR2 SNEGSKA (reference sequence). V was pared by 3 bases and J by 7 bases, with 8 bases of the junction left unmatched. CDR3 sequence: CSARSSGRVNEQFF. The CDR3 nucleotides are TGCAGTGCTAGGAGCAGCGGGAGAGTGAATGAGCAGTTCTTC.